This T cell receptor beta chain was sequenced for a study of shared T cell receptors in the human thymus. Germline-derived CDR1 and CDR2 are LNHDA and SQIVND (reference sequence). CDR3 size: 15 residues. Trimming stripped 6 bases from V and 3 bases from J, with 17 bases between. Assay used: immunoSEQ multiplex PCR; TCRdb lists only in-frame clones, some missing. The data show about 660,000 clones, 88% seen once. This sample was shared with a second study, whose subject was human thymus T cells. According to that study: Corrective heart surgery yielded the resections from which the thymus tissue came. In thymic and blood repertoires alike, V and J usage looked biased. Unrelated individuals were reported by related research to share highly overlapping thymic repertoires.

The receptor was isolated from a boy younger than two with a congenital heart defect. Sequenced: thymocytes. The chain couples TRBV19 to TRBJ1-1; D is possibly TRBD1 (6 bases). This chain's CDR3 is CASRTPWAGDTEAFF. The CDR3 DNA reads TGTGCCAGTAGGACCCCCTGGGCAGGGGACACTGAAGCTTTCTTT.